Listed here is a single T cell receptor beta chain. This CDR3 region has 18 residues. Germline V gives CDR1 SNHLY, CDR2 FYNNEI. The trim removed 1 base at V and 4 bases at J, leaving 15 bases unmatched. The data belong to a study of blood T cell repertoires in COVID-19. Study context: The United States, Italy and Spain supplied acute and convalescent COVID-19 samples. T cells, B-cell-depleted T cells, or PBMCs supplied cDNA or gDNA.

TCRdb keeps only in-frame clones here, not all; method: immunoSEQ multiplex PCR. Seen here are under 250,000 clones, 85% to 90% observed once, and the top ten hold less than 3.5%. Sequencing was performed on peripheral blood. The chain joins TRBV2 to TRBJ1-2, with 7 bases lining up with TRBD1. The TCR sequence derives from a man aged 30 to 45 with COVID-19, enrolled during active disease. CDR3: CASSEGEWGTGAPYGYTF. DNA of the CDR3: TGTGCCAGCAGTGAAGGGGAGTGGGGAACAGGGGCCCCCTATGGCTACACCTTC. Supplemented by reference TRBV2 and TRBJ1-2, the full variable domain reads EPEVTQTPSHQVTQMGQEVILRCVPISNHLYFYWYRQILGQKVEFLVSFYNNEISEKSEIFDDQFSVERPDGSNFTLKIRSTKLEDSAMYFCASSEGEWGTGAPYGYTFGSGTRLTVV.